The rows below give T cell receptor beta chains drawn from one sample of a study of T cell responses to AZD1222 COVID-19 vaccine. Profiled with immunoSEQ multiplex PCR; TCRdb holds only in-frame clones, not every one. This table has 150,000 or so clones, approximately 90% appearing once. This sample comprised peripheral blood, obtained 28 days after the second AZD1222 dose. The source of these receptors is an adult who received the AZD1222 COVID-19 vaccine. The CDR3 runs from the conserved cysteine through the conserved F or W. Each record gives: clone size, D gene, V gene, J gene, CDR3 DNA, CDR3 protein. The D gene is left open where the match is weak. Clone size is given for some rows only: seen once, a few or many times, or a class if the clone is expanded.

clone_size: .
d_call: TRBD2
v_call: TRBV7-6
j_call: TRBJ2-3
cdr3_nt: TGTGCCAGCAGCTTAGTGGTAGCGGGAGGACTCACAGATACGCAGTATTTT
cdr3_aa: CASSLVVAGGLTDTQYF

clone_size: .
d_call: .
v_call: TRBV3-1/TRBV3-2
j_call: TRBJ2-1
cdr3_nt: TGTGCCAGCAGCCCCCCTGGGGGACGTTTCTACAATGAGCAGTTCTTC
cdr3_aa: CASSPPGGRFYNEQFF

clone_size: .
d_call: .
v_call: TRBV15
j_call: TRBJ2-7
cdr3_nt: TGTGCCACCAGCAGAGCTCCCCTTTTGCGACGGTCCTACGAGCAGTACTTC
cdr3_aa: CATSRAPLLRRSYEQYF

clone_size: .
d_call: .
v_call: TRBV7-2
j_call: TRBJ1-6
cdr3_nt: TGTGCCAGCAGCTTAAGCTCGTATTCACCCCTCCACTTT
cdr3_aa: CASSLSSYSPLHF

clone_size: .
d_call: .
v_call: TRBV9
j_call: TRBJ1-4
cdr3_nt: TGTGCCAGCAGCCCCCGACAGGCGATCAATGAAAAACTGTTTTTT
cdr3_aa: CASSPRQAINEKLFF

clone_size: .
d_call: TRBD1
v_call: TRBV25-1
j_call: TRBJ1-3
cdr3_nt: TGTGCCAGCAGTGCGGACAGGGCGGGAGGAAACACCATATATTTT
cdr3_aa: CASSADRAGGNTIYF

clone_size: .
d_call: TRBD1
v_call: TRBV2
j_call: TRBJ2-3
cdr3_nt: TGTGCCAGCAGTGGGGACAGGGGACACACAGATACGCAGTATTTT
cdr3_aa: CASSGDRGHTDTQYF

clone_size: .
d_call: .
v_call: TRBV3-1/TRBV3-2
j_call: TRBJ1-1
cdr3_nt: TGTGCCAGCAGCCAAGCTATTCCAATCCGCCTGAACACTGAAGCTTTCTTT
cdr3_aa: CASSQAIPIRLNTEAFF

clone_size: .
d_call: .
v_call: TRBV18
j_call: TRBJ1-1
cdr3_nt: TGTGCCAGCTCATCACAACGCAGGGAGTTCCAAGAAGCTTTCTTT
cdr3_aa: CASSSQRREFQEAFF

clone_size: .
d_call: TRBD2
v_call: TRBV6-5
j_call: TRBJ2-7
cdr3_nt: TGTGCCAGCAGGCCTGGGGGGAGGGTGGGCGAGCAGTACTTC
cdr3_aa: CASRPGGRVGEQYF

clone_size: .
d_call: TRBD2
v_call: TRBV14
j_call: TRBJ2-1
cdr3_nt: TGTGCCAGCAGCCAATCGGCTTCCAACAAGCGGGGGGGCGCCTACAATGAGCAGTTCTTC
cdr3_aa: CASSQSASNKRGGAYNEQFF

clone_size: few
d_call: .
v_call: TRBV28
j_call: TRBJ2-7
cdr3_nt: TGTGCCAGCACCACCCAGGGGTACGAGCAGTACTTC
cdr3_aa: CASTTQGYEQYF

clone_size: .
d_call: TRBD2
v_call: TRBV7-8
j_call: TRBJ2-1
cdr3_nt: TGTGCCAGCAGCTTAGGACTAGCAAATGAGCAGTTCTTC
cdr3_aa: CASSLGLANEQFF

clone_size: .
d_call: TRBD1
v_call: TRBV6-5
j_call: TRBJ1-3
cdr3_nt: TGTGCCAGCAGTTACCAGGGGGCGGCTGGAAACACCATATATTTT
cdr3_aa: CASSYQGAAGNTIYF

clone_size: .
d_call: TRBD1
v_call: TRBV19
j_call: TRBJ2-1
cdr3_nt: TGTGCCAGTAGCAGGGGGAGCTCCTACAATGAGCAGTTCTTC
cdr3_aa: CASSRGSSYNEQFF

clone_size: .
d_call: .
v_call: TRBV6-1
j_call: TRBJ1-2
cdr3_nt: TGTGCCAGCAGTGAAGGGGCAGGACGCTACACCTTC
cdr3_aa: CASSEGAGRYTF

clone_size: .
d_call: TRBD2
v_call: TRBV28
j_call: TRBJ2-1
cdr3_nt: TGTGCCAGCAGAGCACCCCGGGGGGGCCGAGATCACAATGAGCAGTTCTTC
cdr3_aa: CASRAPRGGRDHNEQFF

clone_size: .
d_call: .
v_call: TRBV11-1
j_call: TRBJ1-2
cdr3_nt: TGTGCCAGCAGCTTTGGACAGCTCTATGGCTACACCTTC
cdr3_aa: CASSFGQLYGYTF

clone_size: .
d_call: .
v_call: TRBV4-1
j_call: TRBJ1-2
cdr3_nt: TGCGCCAGCAGCCAAGGGCCGGGACTCGGTTATGGCTACACCTTC
cdr3_aa: CASSQGPGLGYGYTF

clone_size: .
d_call: TRBD2
v_call: TRBV7-8
j_call: TRBJ2-1
cdr3_nt: TGTGCCAGCAGCTTAAGACTAGCGGGGACAAACAATGAGCAGTTCTTC
cdr3_aa: CASSLRLAGTNNEQFF

clone_size: .
d_call: .
v_call: TRBV12-3/TRBV12-4
j_call: TRBJ1-1
cdr3_nt: TGTGCCAGCAGTTTACGAGGGGACACTGAAGCTTTCTTT
cdr3_aa: CASSLRGDTEAFF

clone_size: .
d_call: .
v_call: TRBV7-9
j_call: TRBJ2-7
cdr3_nt: TGTGCCAGCAGCTCGCAATTGGGGGAAATCGAGCAGTACTTC
cdr3_aa: CASSSQLGEIEQYF

clone_size: .
d_call: .
v_call: TRBV6-1
j_call: TRBJ2-3
cdr3_nt: TGTGCCAGCAGTGAAGCGCGAGGGGGGGCCGGTGGAGATACGCAGTATTTT
cdr3_aa: CASSEARGGAGGDTQYF

clone_size: .
d_call: .
v_call: TRBV2
j_call: TRBJ2-1
cdr3_nt: TGTGCCAGTGGACCGACGCATAGCGATGAGCAGTTCTTC
cdr3_aa: CASGPTHSDEQFF

clone_size: .
d_call: .
v_call: TRBV5-1
j_call: TRBJ1-2
cdr3_nt: TGCGCCAGCGCTTGGAACTCGCCAGGGGAGGATGGCTACACCTTC
cdr3_aa: CASAWNSPGEDGYTF

clone_size: .
d_call: TRBD2
v_call: TRBV28
j_call: TRBJ2-7
cdr3_nt: TGTGCCAGCAGTCCCCGAGGCGCGGGGCTAGCGGGAGTCTACGAGCAGTACTTC
cdr3_aa: CASSPRGAGLAGVYEQYF

clone_size: .
d_call: TRBD1
v_call: TRBV2
j_call: TRBJ2-7
cdr3_nt: TGTGCCAGCAGTGTAGGGACAGGAGGCTACGAGCAGTACTTC
cdr3_aa: CASSVGTGGYEQYF

clone_size: .
d_call: .
v_call: TRBV7-2
j_call: TRBJ2-7
cdr3_nt: TGTGCCAGCAGCTTACAAGGTCTAACCTACGAGCAGTACTTC
cdr3_aa: CASSLQGLTYEQYF

clone_size: .
d_call: .
v_call: TRBV5-6
j_call: TRBJ2-3
cdr3_nt: TGTGCCAGCAGCCCGACCGGGGATACGCAGTATTTT
cdr3_aa: CASSPTGDTQYF

clone_size: .
d_call: .
v_call: TRBV6-5
j_call: TRBJ1-2
cdr3_nt: TGTGCCAGCAGTTCGGATCTACATACAGACGGCTACACCTTC
cdr3_aa: CASSSDLHTDGYTF

clone_size: .
d_call: TRBD1
v_call: TRBV2
j_call: TRBJ1-2
cdr3_nt: TGTGCCAGCAGTGCCGACAGGGGGCCGATTCCCTATGGCTACACCTTC
cdr3_aa: CASSADRGPIPYGYTF

clone_size: .
d_call: TRBD1
v_call: TRBV2
j_call: TRBJ1-5
cdr3_nt: TGTGCCAGCAGTCGACAGGGACATAGCAATCAGCCCCAGCATTTT
cdr3_aa: CASSRQGHSNQPQHF

clone_size: .
d_call: .
v_call: TRBV6-5
j_call: TRBJ2-1
cdr3_nt: TGTGCCATTTCAACCCGACCCGGGACCGATGAGCAGTTCTTC
cdr3_aa: CAISTRPGTDEQFF

clone_size: once
d_call: .
v_call: TRBV4-3
j_call: TRBJ2-2
cdr3_nt: TGCGCCAGCAGCCTATTAGCTGATATCACCGGGGAGCTGTTTTTT
cdr3_aa: CASSLLADITGELFF

clone_size: .
d_call: TRBD2
v_call: TRBV9
j_call: TRBJ2-3
cdr3_nt: TGTGCCAGCAGCCCCGGGACTAGCGGGAGAGTTAGCACAGATACGCAGTATTTT
cdr3_aa: CASSPGTSGRVSTDTQYF

clone_size: .
d_call: .
v_call: TRBV7-3
j_call: TRBJ2-6
cdr3_nt: TGTGCCAGCACTAGACAGGCAGCACACTCTGGGGCCAACGTCCTGACTTTC
cdr3_aa: CASTRQAAHSGANVLTF

clone_size: few
d_call: .
v_call: TRBV7-3
j_call: TRBJ1-6
cdr3_nt: TGTGCCAGCAGCTTATTACCCCAGGGCTCACCCCTCCACTTT
cdr3_aa: CASSLLPQGSPLHF

clone_size: .
d_call: .
v_call: TRBV7-9
j_call: TRBJ2-3
cdr3_nt: TGTGCCAGCAGCTTGTGGCGGCCAGCATGGGATGAGCAGTATTTT
cdr3_aa: CASSLWRPAWDEQYF

clone_size: .
d_call: TRBD1
v_call: TRBV28
j_call: TRBJ1-1
cdr3_nt: TGTGCCAGCAGTTCGGGACAGGGGATTAGAGGGGGGGCTGAAGCTTTCTTT
cdr3_aa: CASSSGQGIRGGAEAFF

clone_size: .
d_call: .
v_call: TRBV3-1/TRBV3-2
j_call: TRBJ1-1
cdr3_nt: TGTGCCAGCAGCTTGGACAGCGCAGTTTATGAAGCTTTCTTT
cdr3_aa: CASSLDSAVYEAFF

clone_size: .
d_call: .
v_call: TRBV5-1
j_call: TRBJ1-4
cdr3_nt: TGCGCCAGCAGCTTGGAAGGGGCAGAGGGGAAACTGTTTTTT
cdr3_aa: CASSLEGAEGKLFF

clone_size: .
d_call: TRBD1
v_call: TRBV15
j_call: TRBJ2-7
cdr3_nt: TGTGCCACCAGCAGGGACCCTGGACAGGGGGCCTCCTACGAGCAGTACTTC
cdr3_aa: CATSRDPGQGASYEQYF

clone_size: .
d_call: .
v_call: TRBV12-3/TRBV12-4
j_call: TRBJ2-1
cdr3_nt: TGTGCCAGCCAGGGACGTCTTCGGGGTGAGCAGTTCTTC
cdr3_aa: CASQGRLRGEQFF

clone_size: .
d_call: TRBD1
v_call: TRBV4-1
j_call: TRBJ1-6
cdr3_nt: TGCGCCAGCAGCCAAGCTTACAGGGGGTCACCCCTCCACTTT
cdr3_aa: CASSQAYRGSPLHF

clone_size: .
d_call: TRBD1
v_call: TRBV4-3
j_call: TRBJ1-4
cdr3_nt: TGCGCCAGCAGCCAGATGGGACAGGGTGGTGAAAAACTGTTTTTT
cdr3_aa: CASSQMGQGGEKLFF

clone_size: once
d_call: .
v_call: TRBV5-1
j_call: TRBJ1-1
cdr3_nt: TGCGCCAGCAGCGACATGTCGGGGGACACTGAAGCTTTCTTT
cdr3_aa: CASSDMSGDTEAFF

clone_size: .
d_call: .
v_call: TRBV29-1
j_call: TRBJ1-2
cdr3_nt: TGCAGCGTTGAAAAATCCCCCCTACGAGCTTATGGCTACACCTTC
cdr3_aa: CSVEKSPLRAYGYTF

clone_size: .
d_call: TRBD1
v_call: TRBV7-2
j_call: TRBJ1-2
cdr3_nt: TGTGCCAGCAGCTTAGAGACAGGGGGCACAACGAATGGCTACACCTTC
cdr3_aa: CASSLETGGTTNGYTF

clone_size: .
d_call: .
v_call: TRBV5-1
j_call: TRBJ2-1
cdr3_nt: TGCGCCAGCAGCTTGTACACTGCCCAAAGCTCCTACAATGAGCAGTTCTTC
cdr3_aa: CASSLYTAQSSYNEQFF

clone_size: .
d_call: .
v_call: TRBV29-1
j_call: TRBJ1-1
cdr3_nt: TGCAGCGTTGTGGGGGGGCTTGTAACTGAAGCTTTCTTT
cdr3_aa: CSVVGGLVTEAFF

clone_size: .
d_call: .
v_call: TRBV24-1
j_call: TRBJ1-5
cdr3_nt: TGTGCCACCAGTGATTTGCAAGGCGATCAGCCCCAGCATTTT
cdr3_aa: CATSDLQGDQPQHF

clone_size: .
d_call: TRBD2
v_call: TRBV19
j_call: TRBJ2-3
cdr3_nt: TGTGCCAGCACTCCTAGCGGGGTCACAGATACGCAGTATTTT
cdr3_aa: CASTPSGVTDTQYF